This TCR beta chain was recorded in a study of blood T cell repertoires in COVID-19. Study information: Sites across the United States, Italy and Spain contributed samples from acute and convalescent COVID-19.

Individuals drawn from 24 US areas were roughly 18 to 95 years old. Cohorts were based on clinical histories the participants reported. In the study's own analysis: Reference gene primer amplification in the assay estimated nucleated cell counts. Produced via immunoSEQ multiplex PCR; TCRdb's table is partial and in-frame only. V and J calls and clone size are those listed in that table; D and trimming were worked out from the DNA. The table shows about 310,000 clones, with over 85% occurring only once. Germline assignment: CDR1 LGHNA and CDR2 YSLEER. V gave up 0 bases and J gave up 4 bases, with 16 bases separating them. CDR3 length equals 18 residues.

V gene TRBV4-3 combines with J gene TRBJ1-6, with D perhaps matching TRBD1 (6 bases). Sequenced sample: PBMCs or T cells enriched from blood (not recorded which). This receptor was identified in a woman aged 25 to 39 who had recovered from COVID-19. In DNA, the CDR3 is TGCGCCAGCAGCCAAGATCAGATGATGGACAGTTATAATTCACCCCTCCACTTT. Translated, it gives CASSQDQMMDSYNSPLHF.